This T cell receptor beta chain was obtained from a study of blood T cell repertoires in COVID-19. Study-level information: Donors in the United States, Italy and Spain gave samples during acute or convalescent COVID-19. The cDNA or gDNA used as material had been derived from T cells, B-cell-depleted T cells, or PBMCs.

Original methodology: How many nucleated cells were present was estimated from reference gene primer amplification. Some clones are missing from TCRdb's copy, which holds only in-frame ones; the method was immunoSEQ multiplex PCR. For V, J and clone size, that table is used; D and trimming come from the DNA. The repertoire holds approximately 150,000 clones, with approximately 86% as singletons. This CDR3 is built from 16 residues. This chain uses TRBV21-1 with TRBJ2-3; TRBD2 reflects the table's D call only, with no check against the DNA. TRBV21-1 constitutes a pseudogene. Sequences were obtained from peripheral blood. The TCR originated in a woman aged 45 to 65 with acute or convalescent COVID-19. CDR3 nucleotides: TGTGCCAGCAGCAAAAAAACTAGCGGGGATGCAGATACGCAGTATTTT. It translates to CASSKKTSGDADTQYF.